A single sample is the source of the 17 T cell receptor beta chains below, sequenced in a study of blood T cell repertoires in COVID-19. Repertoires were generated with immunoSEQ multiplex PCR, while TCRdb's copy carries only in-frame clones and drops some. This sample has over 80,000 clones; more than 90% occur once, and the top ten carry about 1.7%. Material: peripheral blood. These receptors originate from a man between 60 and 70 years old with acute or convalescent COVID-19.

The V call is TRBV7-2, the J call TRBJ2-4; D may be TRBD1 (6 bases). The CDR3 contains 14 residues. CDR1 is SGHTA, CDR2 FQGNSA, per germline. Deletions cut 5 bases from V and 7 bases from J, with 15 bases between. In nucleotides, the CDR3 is TGTGCCAGCAGCCCAGGGACACGATCTAACATTCAGTACTTC. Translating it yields CASSPGTRSNIQYF.

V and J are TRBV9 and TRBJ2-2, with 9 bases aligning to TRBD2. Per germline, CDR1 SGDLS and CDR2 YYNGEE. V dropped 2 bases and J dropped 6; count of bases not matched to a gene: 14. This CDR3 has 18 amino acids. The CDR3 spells CASSVSPNTGTSSGELFF. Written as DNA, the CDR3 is TGTGCCAGCAGCGTCTCCCCCAACACCGGGACTAGCTCCGGGGAGCTGTTTTTT.

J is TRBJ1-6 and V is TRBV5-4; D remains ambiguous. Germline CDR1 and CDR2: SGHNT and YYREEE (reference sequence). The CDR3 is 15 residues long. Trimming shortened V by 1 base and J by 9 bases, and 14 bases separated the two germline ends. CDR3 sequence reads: CASSLFSLPGSPLHF. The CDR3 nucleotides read TGTGCCAGCAGCTTGTTCTCACTACCGGGTTCACCCCTCCACTTT.

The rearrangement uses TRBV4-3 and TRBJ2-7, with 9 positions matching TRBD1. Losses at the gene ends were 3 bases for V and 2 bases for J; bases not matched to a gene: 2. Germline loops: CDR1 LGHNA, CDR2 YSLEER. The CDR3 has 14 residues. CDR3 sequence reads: CASSHGTGTYEQYF. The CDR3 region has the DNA TGCGCCAGCAGCCACGGGACAGGGACCTACGAGCAGTACTTC.

This chain's CDR3 is CASTVEGTGGNTIYF. In DNA form, the CDR3 reads TGTGCCAGTACCGTGGAGGGGACAGGGGGAAACACCATATATTTT. The V and J genes are TRBV19 and TRBJ1-3; 9 nucleotides align to TRBD1. This CDR3 is built from 15 residues. Unmatched junction bases numbered 8, after V lost 7 bases and J lost 4 bases. The germline CDR1 and CDR2 sequences are LNHDA and SQIVND (reference sequence). The full variable domain, with the rest looked up from reference TRBV19 and TRBJ1-3, is DGGITQSPKYLFRKEGQNVTLSCEQNLNHDAMYWYRQDPGQGLRLIYYSQIVNDFQKGDIAEGYSVSREKKESFPLTVTSAQKNPTAFYLCASTVEGTGGNTIYFGEGSWLTVV.

The CDR3 DNA sequence: TGCAGCGGTGGACACCCAAACACTGAAGCTTTCTTT. Amino acid sequence: CSGGHPNTEAFF. The rearrangement uses TRBV29-1 and TRBJ1-1; D might be TRBD1 (5 bases). This CDR3 is 12 amino acids long. Germline loops: CDR1 SQVTM, CDR2 ANQGSEA. V dropped 7 bases and J dropped 2 bases, with 11 bases sitting between them.

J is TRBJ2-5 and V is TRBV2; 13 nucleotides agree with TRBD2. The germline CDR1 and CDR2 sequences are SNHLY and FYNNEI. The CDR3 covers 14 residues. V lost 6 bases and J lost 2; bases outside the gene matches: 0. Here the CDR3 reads CASRGLAGQETQYF. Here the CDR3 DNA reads TGTGCCAGCAGGGGACTAGCGGGACAAGAGACCCAGTACTTC.

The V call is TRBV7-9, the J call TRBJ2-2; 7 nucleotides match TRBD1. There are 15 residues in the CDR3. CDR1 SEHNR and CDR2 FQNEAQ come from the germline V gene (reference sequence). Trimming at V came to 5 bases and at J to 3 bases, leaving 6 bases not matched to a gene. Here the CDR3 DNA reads TGTGCCAGCAGCCCTAGTACAGGGGACACCGGGGAGCTGTTTTTT. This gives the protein CASSPSTGDTGELFF.

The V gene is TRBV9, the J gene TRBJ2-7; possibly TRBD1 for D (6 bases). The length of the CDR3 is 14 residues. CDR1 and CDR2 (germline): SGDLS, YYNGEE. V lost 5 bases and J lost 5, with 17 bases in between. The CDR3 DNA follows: TGTGCCAGCAGTCCCCAGGGGTTAGGAGACGAGCAGTACTTC. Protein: CASSPQGLGDEQYF.

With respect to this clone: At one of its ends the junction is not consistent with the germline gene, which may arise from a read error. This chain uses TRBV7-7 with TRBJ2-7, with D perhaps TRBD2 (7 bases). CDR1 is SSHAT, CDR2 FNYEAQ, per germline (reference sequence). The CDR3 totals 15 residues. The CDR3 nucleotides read TGTGCTAGCAGCCGGGGGGCAGGGGACCCCTACGAGCAGTACTTC. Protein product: CASSRGAGDPYEQYF.

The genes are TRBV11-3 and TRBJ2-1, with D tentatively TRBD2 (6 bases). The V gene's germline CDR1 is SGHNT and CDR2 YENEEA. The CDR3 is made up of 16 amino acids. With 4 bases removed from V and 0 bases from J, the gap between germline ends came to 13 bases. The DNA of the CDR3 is TGTGCCAGCAGCTCTCGGGGTAGCGGCTCCTACAATGAGCAGTTCTTC. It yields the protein CASSSRGSGSYNEQFF.

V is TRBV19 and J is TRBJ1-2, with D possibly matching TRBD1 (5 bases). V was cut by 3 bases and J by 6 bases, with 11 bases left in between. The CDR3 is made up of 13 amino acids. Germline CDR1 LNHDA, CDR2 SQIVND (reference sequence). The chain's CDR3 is CASSMGGLDGYTF. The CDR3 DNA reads TGTGCCAGTAGTATGGGGGGTCTGGATGGCTACACCTTC.

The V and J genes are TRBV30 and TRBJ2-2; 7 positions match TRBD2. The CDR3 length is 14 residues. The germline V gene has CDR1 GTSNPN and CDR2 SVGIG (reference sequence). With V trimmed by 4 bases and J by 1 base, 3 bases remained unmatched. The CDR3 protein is CAWKGGRNTGELFF. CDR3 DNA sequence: TGTGCCTGGAAAGGCGGGAGGAACACCGGGGAGCTGTTTTTT.

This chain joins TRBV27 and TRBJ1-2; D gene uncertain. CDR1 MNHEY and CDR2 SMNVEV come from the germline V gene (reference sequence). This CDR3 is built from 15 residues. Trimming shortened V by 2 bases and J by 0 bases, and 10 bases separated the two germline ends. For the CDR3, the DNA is TGTGCCAGCAGTTTAAGTCCGGGATCTAACTATGGCTACACCTTC. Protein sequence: CASSLSPGSNYGYTF.

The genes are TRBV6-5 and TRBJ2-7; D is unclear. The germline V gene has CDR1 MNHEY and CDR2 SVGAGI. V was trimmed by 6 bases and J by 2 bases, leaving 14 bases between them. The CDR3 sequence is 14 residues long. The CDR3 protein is CASRSTLTTYEQYF. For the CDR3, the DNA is TGTGCCAGCAGATCGACACTCACCACCTACGAGCAGTACTTC.

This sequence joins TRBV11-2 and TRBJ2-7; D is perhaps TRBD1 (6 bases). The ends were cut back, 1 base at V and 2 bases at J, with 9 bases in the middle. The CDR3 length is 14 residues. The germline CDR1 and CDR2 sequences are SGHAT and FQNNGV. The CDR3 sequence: CASSLGWTAYEQYF. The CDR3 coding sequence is TGTGCCAGCAGCTTAGGGTGGACAGCCTACGAGCAGTACTTC.

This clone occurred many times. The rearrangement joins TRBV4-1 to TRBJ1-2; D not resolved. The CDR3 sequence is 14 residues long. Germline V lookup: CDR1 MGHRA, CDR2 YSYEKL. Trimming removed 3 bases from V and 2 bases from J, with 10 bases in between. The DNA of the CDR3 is TGCGCCAGCAGCCAGAGAGGTTTAAACTATGGCTACACCTTC. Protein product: CASSQRGLNYGYTF.